These T cell receptor beta chains were read from a single sample in a study of T cell changes during pregnancy in multiple sclerosis. TCRdb keeps only in-frame clones here, not all; method: immunoSEQ multiplex PCR. This table holds about 76,000 clones, 93% found once. The sample here was peripheral blood, taken in the second trimester of pregnancy. These receptors were obtained from a female donor with multiple sclerosis, enrolled in a pregnancy study. Each CDR3 is given with its conserved first and last residue. Each record gives: CDR3 length, J gene, clone size, V gene, CDR3 protein. Clone sizes are given selectively: once, few, many, or a class where the clone is expanded.

>11|TRBJ2-7|NA|TRBV7-9
CASTGDNEQYF
>17|TRBJ2-3|NA|TRBV18
CASPATIAGGLTDTQYF
>13|TRBJ1-5|once|TRBV29-1
CSASDRAGQPQHF
>16|TRBJ2-5|NA|TRBV27
CASSLYSGGAGQTQYF
>13|TRBJ2-2|NA|TRBV11-2
CASSLGGGGELFF
>14|TRBJ1-6|NA|TRBV9
CASNPGGVRSPLHF
>11|TRBJ2-7|NA|TRBV20-1
CSARRTYEQYF
>14|TRBJ2-7|NA|TRBV4-1
CASSQDGGAYEQYF
>15|TRBJ2-3|NA|TRBV6-4
CASSAGRDSTDTQYF
>16|TRBJ2-7|NA|TRBV11-2
CASSLVSSGGAHEQYF
>15|TRBJ2-7|NA|TRBV6-1
CASRNGGTGAYEQYF
>12|TRBJ2-3|NA|TRBV6-6
CASSLLDYTQYF
>17|TRBJ1-3|NA|TRBV7-2
CASSPSGQGAMGNTIYF
>16|TRBJ1-1|once|TRBV5-6
CASSSIPGQLNTEAFF
>15|TRBJ2-5|NA|TRBV15
CATTHHGTSTETQYF
>17|TRBJ2-1|NA|TRBV5-1
CASSSKTSGGKYNEQFF
>18|TRBJ1-5|NA|TRBV19
CASTNNLGQGIREQPQHF
>15|TRBJ2-3|NA|TRBV9
CASSVEGGRADTQYF
>13|TRBJ1-1|NA|TRBV2
CASIKGEGTEAFF
>15|TRBJ1-3|NA|TRBV6-6
CASRPDPYSGNTIYF
>15|TRBJ1-2|NA|TRBV4-1
CASSQDLQGNYGYTF
>15|TRBJ1-2|NA|TRBV7-9
CASSPPGQVVGGYTF
>18|TRBJ1-6|NA|TRBV19
CASSTRQGATSYNSPLHF
>17|TRBJ1-2|NA|TRBV5-6
CASSPGDRRAHFYGYTF
>14|TRBJ1-1|NA|TRBV11-3
CASSLGGGNTEAFF
>16|TRBJ1-1|NA|TRBV19
CASSIGGWTGVTEAFF
>15|TRBJ1-1|NA|TRBV5-1
CASSSHRAWGTEAFF
>15|TRBJ1-6|NA|TRBV9
CASSVGNVGEAPLHF
>15|TRBJ2-3|NA|TRBV5-4
CASSSDPGGTDTQYF
>16|TRBJ1-4|NA|TRBV6-1
CASSAWTGVANEKLFF
>16|TRBJ2-5|NA|TRBV23-1
CASSDGSGGSQETQYF
>15|TRBJ1-3|NA|TRBV6-5
CASSSIRASGNTIYF
>14|TRBJ2-7|NA|TRBV15
CATSSQDRADEQYF
>15|TRBJ1-5|NA|TRBV7-6
CASSLAGTPDQPQHF
>16|TRBJ1-5|NA|TRBV4-2
CASSHSFRDTNQPQHF
>14|TRBJ1-1|NA|TRBV10-3
CAISVSGQGIRAFF
>13|TRBJ1-2|NA|TRBV5-4
CASSLGVDSGYTF
>13|TRBJ2-1|NA|TRBV19
CASSWGAYNEQFF
>14|TRBJ1-5|NA|TRBV7-8
CASSHPGLNQPQHF
>19|TRBJ2-5|NA|TRBV4-1
CASSHPGLAGGPNKETQYF
>12|TRBJ2-1|NA|TRBV9
CASSPRENEQFF
>13|TRBJ1-1|NA|TRBV29-1
CSARTGLYTEAFF
>14|TRBJ1-1|NA|TRBV2
CASTPLTLNTEAFF
>19|TRBJ2-3|NA|TRBV7-2
CASSLARFTAISQGDTQYF
>14|TRBJ1-2|NA|TRBV5-4
CASTKDRGYQGYTF
>15|TRBJ2-7|NA|TRBV10-3
CAISEHREGAYEQYF
>16|TRBJ2-2|NA|TRBV25-1
CASSDVGGANTGELFF
>13|TRBJ2-2|once|TRBV6-5
CASSYRRAGELFF
>15|TRBJ1-1|NA|TRBV9
CASSGTGMANTEAFF